This TCR beta chain came from a study of blood T cell repertoires in COVID-19 (dated by TCRdb to 2018 to 2021). In the study overall: Samples from collaborators originated in the United States, Italy and Spain and spanned both the acute and convalescent phases of COVID-19. The repertoires were released in a freely available public database intended as a resource for research on the immune response to SARS-CoV-2. Subjects who had been exposed to COVID-19, were actively infected with it, or had recovered from it provided the deeply sampled blood TCRbeta repertoires that made up the dataset. Where available, HLA class I and class II types were obtained from metadata supplied by the sample provider rather than from assay-based typing. Sample metadata almost always included a de-identified subject ID, COVID-19 status, age in years and sex. The prospective study material was composed of cDNA or gDNA derived from T cells, B-cell-depleted T cells, or PBMCs. The samples were drawn from two sources: the first 160 participants of the ongoing ImmuneRACE study, and 1,254 subjects contributed by 6 global collaborators. The study at large found these results: How much clinical and demographic metadata was included differed by source and by participant, and the metadata was provided uncurated.

On this clone itself: Its target antigen remains unknown. One base away there is no much larger clone; base qualities are not given.

Cut back by 3 bases and 1 base, the V and J ends lie 12 bases apart. CDR1 and CDR2, looked up from the germline V gene, are SGDLS and YYNGEE. There are 15 amino acids in the CDR3, from cysteine to phenylalanine inclusive. Only the CDR3 DNA stays, 45 bases, in frame from base 1. TCRbeta CDR3 regions were amplified from genomic DNA using the immunoSEQ Assay, a bias-controlled multiplex PCR. In the original analysis: The number of nucleated cells in each sample was estimated by amplification of reference gene primers within the assay. Sequence reads were collapsed and filtered to measure the absolute abundance of every unique TCRbeta CDR3 rearrangement. For each sample, productive Simpson clonality was calculated by taking the square root of Simpson's diversity index across productive rearrangements. The table comes from immuneACCESS by way of TCRdb, which keeps in-frame sequences with V and J called. Part of the clones is missing from these tables; in studies checked, under half for an unresolved V gene and the rest for unknown reasons. D and trimming were read from the DNA, whereas the V and J calls and clone size are those reported in that table. In this sample the table shows over 250,000 clones, around 87% of which occur a single time. Less than 3% of the sample comes from the top ten.

The collaborating institutions used their own protocols to collect whole blood in K2EDTA tubes. For TCRbeta analysis, collaborators shipped samples in one of three forms: frozen whole blood, isolated PBMCs, or DNA extracted from either of those sample types. The chain links TRBV9 with TRBJ2-3; the D gene lacks a confident call. The specimen was peripheral blood. This TCR derives from a woman aged 45-59 years with acute or convalescent COVID-19. The DNA sequence is as follows: TGTGCCAGCAGCGGAGCTAGTTGGGGCACAGATACGCAGTATTTT. It translates as CASSGASWGTDTQYF.